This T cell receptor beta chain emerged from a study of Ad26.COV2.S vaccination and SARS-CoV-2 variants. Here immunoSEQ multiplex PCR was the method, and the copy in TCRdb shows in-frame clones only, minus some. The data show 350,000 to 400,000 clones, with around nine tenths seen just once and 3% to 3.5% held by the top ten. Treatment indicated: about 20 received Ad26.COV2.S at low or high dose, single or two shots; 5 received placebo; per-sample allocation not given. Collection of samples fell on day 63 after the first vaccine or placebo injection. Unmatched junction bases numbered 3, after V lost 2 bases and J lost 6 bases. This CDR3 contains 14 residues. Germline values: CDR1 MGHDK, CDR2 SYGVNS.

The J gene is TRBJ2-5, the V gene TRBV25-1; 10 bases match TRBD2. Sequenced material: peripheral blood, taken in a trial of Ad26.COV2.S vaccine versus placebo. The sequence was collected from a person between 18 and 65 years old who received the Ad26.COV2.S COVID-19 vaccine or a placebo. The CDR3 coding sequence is TGTGCCAGCAGTGAAAGCGGGGGGGCGAAGACCCAGTACTTC. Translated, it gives CASSESGGAKTQYF.